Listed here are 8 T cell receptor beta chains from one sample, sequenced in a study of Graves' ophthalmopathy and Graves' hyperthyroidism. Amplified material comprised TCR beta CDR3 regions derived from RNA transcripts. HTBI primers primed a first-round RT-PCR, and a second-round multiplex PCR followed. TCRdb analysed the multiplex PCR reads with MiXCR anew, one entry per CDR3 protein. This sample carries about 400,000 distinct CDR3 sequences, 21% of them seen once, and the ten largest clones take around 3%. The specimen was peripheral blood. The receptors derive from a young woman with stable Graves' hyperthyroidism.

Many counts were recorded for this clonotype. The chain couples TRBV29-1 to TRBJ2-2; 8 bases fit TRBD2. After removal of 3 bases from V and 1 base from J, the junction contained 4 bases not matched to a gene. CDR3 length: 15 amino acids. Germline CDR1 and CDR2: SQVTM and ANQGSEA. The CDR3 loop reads CSVDRGGVNTGELFF. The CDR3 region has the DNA TGCAGCGTTGATCGGGGGGGAGTGAACACCGGGGAGCTGTTTTTT.

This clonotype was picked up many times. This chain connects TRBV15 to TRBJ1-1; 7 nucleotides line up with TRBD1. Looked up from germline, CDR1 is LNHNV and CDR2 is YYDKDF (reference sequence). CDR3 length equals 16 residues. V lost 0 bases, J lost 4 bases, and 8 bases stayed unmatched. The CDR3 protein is CATSRELRGRITEAFF. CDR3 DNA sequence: TGTGCCACCAGCAGAGAATTAAGGGGGCGGATCACTGAAGCTTTCTTT.

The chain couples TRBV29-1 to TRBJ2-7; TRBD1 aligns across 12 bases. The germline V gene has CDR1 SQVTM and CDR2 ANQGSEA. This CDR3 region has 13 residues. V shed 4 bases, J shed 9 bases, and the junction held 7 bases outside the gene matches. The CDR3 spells CSVAGTGGGRQYF. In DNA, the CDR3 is TGCAGCGTTGCCGGGACAGGGGGCGGAAGGCAGTACTTC.

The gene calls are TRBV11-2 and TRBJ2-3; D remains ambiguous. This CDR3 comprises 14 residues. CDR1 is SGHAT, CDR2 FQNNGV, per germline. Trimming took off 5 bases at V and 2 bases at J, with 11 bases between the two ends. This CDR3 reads CASSQTRVTDTQYF. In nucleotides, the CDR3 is TGTGCCAGCAGCCAAACACGGGTCACAGATACGCAGTATTTT.

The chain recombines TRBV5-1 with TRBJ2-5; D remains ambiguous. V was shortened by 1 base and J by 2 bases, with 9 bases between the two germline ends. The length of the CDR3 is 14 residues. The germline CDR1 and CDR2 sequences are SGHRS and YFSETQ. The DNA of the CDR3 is TGCGCCAGCAGCTTGCCGGCCCCTCAAGAGACCCAGTACTTC. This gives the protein CASSLPAPQETQYF.

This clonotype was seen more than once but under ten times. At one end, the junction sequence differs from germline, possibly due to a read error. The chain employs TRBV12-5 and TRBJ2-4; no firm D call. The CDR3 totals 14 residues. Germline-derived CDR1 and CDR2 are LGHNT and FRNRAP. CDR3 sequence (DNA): TGTGCTAGTGGTTTGGGCAGACAAGAAAACATTAAGTACTTC. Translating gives CASGLGRQENIKYF.

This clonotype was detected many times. The CDR3 coding sequence is TGTGCCAGCAGTTACTCGGGTCACCCCGGGCCGATGGGCGAGCAGTACTTC. Translating gives CASSYSGHPGPMGEQYF. The chain carries TRBV6-5 and TRBJ2-7; the D is unclear. The V gene's germline CDR1 is MNHEY and CDR2 SVGAGI. CDR3 length equals 17 residues. V lost 0 bases to trimming and J lost 6 bases, with 21 bases between them.

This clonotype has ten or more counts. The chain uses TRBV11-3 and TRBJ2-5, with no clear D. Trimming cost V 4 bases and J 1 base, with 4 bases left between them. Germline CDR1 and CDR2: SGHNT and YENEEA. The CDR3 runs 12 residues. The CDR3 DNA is TGTGCCAGCAGCTCTACCCAAGAGACCCAGTACTTC. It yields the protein CASSSTQETQYF.